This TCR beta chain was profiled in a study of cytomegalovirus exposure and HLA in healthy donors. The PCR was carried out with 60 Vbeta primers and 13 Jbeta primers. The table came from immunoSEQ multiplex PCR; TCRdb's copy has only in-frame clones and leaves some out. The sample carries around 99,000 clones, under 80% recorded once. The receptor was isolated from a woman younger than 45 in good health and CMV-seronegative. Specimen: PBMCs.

CDR3 sequence reads: CASSPGLGTDTQYF. Here the CDR3 DNA reads TGTGCCAGCAGCCCGGGATTGGGCACAGATACGCAGTATTTT. J is TRBJ2-3 and V is TRBV7-3, with D perhaps matching TRBD2 (5 bases). The CDR3 sequence is 14 residues long. V dropped 5 bases and J dropped 1 base, with 10 bases sitting between them. Germline values: CDR1 SGHTA, CDR2 FQGTGA.